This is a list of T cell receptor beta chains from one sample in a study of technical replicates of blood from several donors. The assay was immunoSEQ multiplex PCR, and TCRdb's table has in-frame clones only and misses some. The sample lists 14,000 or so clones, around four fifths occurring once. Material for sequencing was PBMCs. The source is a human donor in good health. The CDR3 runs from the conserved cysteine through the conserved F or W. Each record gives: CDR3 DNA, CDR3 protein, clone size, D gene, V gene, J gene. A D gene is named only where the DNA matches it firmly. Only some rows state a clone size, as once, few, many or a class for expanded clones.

DNA: TGTGCCAGCAGCCCATCGGGACAGGGCCTGAACACTGAAGCTTTCTTT
CDR3: CASSPSGQGLNTEAFF
size: .
D: TRBD1
V: TRBV7-9
J: TRBJ1-1

DNA: TGTGCCAGCAGCTTAAACCCGAGGAGCTCTGGAAACACCATATATTTT
CDR3: CASSLNPRSSGNTIYF
size: .
D: .
V: TRBV7-9
J: TRBJ1-3

DNA: TGTGCCAGCAGCGTGACTAGCGGAAAGCCCTACGAGCAGTACTTC
CDR3: CASSVTSGKPYEQYF
size: .
D: TRBD2
V: TRBV9
J: TRBJ2-7

DNA: TGTGCCAGCAGCTCTAGGGGGAGGACAGGGTATGGCTACACCTTC
CDR3: CASSSRGRTGYGYTF
size: .
D: TRBD1
V: TRBV7-2
J: TRBJ1-2

DNA: TGTGCCAGTAGTATGTCTCATCAACTAGCGAACACCGGGGAGCTGTTTTTT
CDR3: CASSMSHQLANTGELFF
size: .
D: .
V: TRBV19
J: TRBJ2-2

DNA: TGTGCCAGCAGCTTAGCCGCGTCCCCGTACGAGCAGTACTTC
CDR3: CASSLAASPYEQYF
size: .
D: .
V: TRBV7-2
J: TRBJ2-7

DNA: TGTGCCAGCAGCTCAGGGCGAGATACGCAGTATTTT
CDR3: CASSSGRDTQYF
size: once
D: .
V: TRBV7-9
J: TRBJ2-3

DNA: TGCGCCAGCAGCTTGGCAGGGGGCTATGAAAAACTGTTTTTT
CDR3: CASSLAGGYEKLFF
size: .
D: TRBD1
V: TRBV5-1
J: TRBJ1-4

DNA: TGTGCCAGCAGTGCCTTAACTAGCCGTGAGACCCAGTACTTC
CDR3: CASSALTSRETQYF
size: .
D: .
V: TRBV2
J: TRBJ2-5

DNA: TGTGCCAGCAAGAGGCTAGCGGGAGAAGGTAATCGGCCCAATGAGCAGTTCTTC
CDR3: CASKRLAGEGNRPNEQFF
size: .
D: TRBD2
V: TRBV27
J: TRBJ2-1

DNA: TGTGCCAGTTCCACCCCGCGGGTTTCCTACGAGCAGTACTTT
CDR3: CASSTPRVSYEQYF
size: .
D: .
V: TRBV21-1
J: TRBJ2-7

DNA: TGTGCCAGCAGCTTAGGGACTAGCGACGACAATGAGCAGTTCTTC
CDR3: CASSLGTSDDNEQFF
size: .
D: TRBD2
V: TRBV11-2
J: TRBJ2-1

DNA: TGCAGCGGCAGGGGACAGGGACGCACTGAAGCTTTCTTT
CDR3: CSGRGQGRTEAFF
size: .
D: TRBD1
V: TRBV29-1
J: TRBJ1-1

DNA: TGTGCCAGCAGCCAGGGGGCGGAGGGCGGCTACACCTTC
CDR3: CASSQGAEGGYTF
size: .
D: TRBD1
V: TRBV27
J: TRBJ1-2

DNA: TGCGCCAGCAGCCAAGGGACGGGAGGGAACTCTGGGGCCAACGTCCTGACTTTC
CDR3: CASSQGTGGNSGANVLTF
size: .
D: TRBD2
V: TRBV4-1
J: TRBJ2-6

DNA: TGTGCCAGCAGCCGAACCCAGGTTAGCAATCAGCCCCAGCATTTT
CDR3: CASSRTQVSNQPQHF
size: .
D: .
V: TRBV4-2
J: TRBJ1-5

DNA: TGTGCCAGCAGCGTAGGCGCATATAGCACAGATACGCAGTATTTT
CDR3: CASSVGAYSTDTQYF
size: .
D: .
V: TRBV9
J: TRBJ2-3

DNA: TGTGCCAGCGATGGTGCCAGCGGGAGGGCCAAAGAGACCCAGTACTTC
CDR3: CASDGASGRAKETQYF
size: .
D: TRBD2
V: TRBV28
J: TRBJ2-5

DNA: TGTGCCAGCAGTTACGGGGATCCCGGGGGAGAGACCCAGTACTTC
CDR3: CASSYGDPGGETQYF
size: .
D: .
V: TRBV6-5
J: TRBJ2-5

DNA: TGTGCCACCCTACCCCAGGGGGCGGGTAATGAAAAACTGTTTTTT
CDR3: CATLPQGAGNEKLFF
size: .
D: TRBD1
V: TRBV6-1
J: TRBJ1-4

DNA: TGTGCCAGCAGCTTAGGGGTCTCGGGCGAGCAGTACTTC
CDR3: CASSLGVSGEQYF
size: .
D: .
V: TRBV11-3
J: TRBJ2-7

DNA: TGTGCCAGCAGTGCACTAGCCACGTTAGGTGAGCAGTTCTTC
CDR3: CASSALATLGEQFF
size: once
D: .
V: TRBV2
J: TRBJ2-1

DNA: TGTGCCAGCAGCAGCGCGGGCGAGCAGTACTTC
CDR3: CASSSAGEQYF
size: .
D: .
V: TRBV7-9
J: TRBJ2-7

DNA: TGCGCCAGCAGCTTGGGGCAGGGAGGAAATCAGCCCCAGCATTTT
CDR3: CASSLGQGGNQPQHF
size: .
D: .
V: TRBV5-1
J: TRBJ1-5

DNA: TGCGCCAGCAGCGAAACCAACAGGGCGAACACTGAAGCTTTCTTT
CDR3: CASSETNRANTEAFF
size: .
D: .
V: TRBV5-1
J: TRBJ1-1

DNA: TGTGCCAGCGGGGAGGGCTATGGCTACACCTTC
CDR3: CASGEGYGYTF
size: .
D: .
V: TRBV6-6
J: TRBJ1-2

DNA: TGTGCCAGCAGCTTAGGGGACTCTGTTATTTCGACTGATACGCAGTATTTT
CDR3: CASSLGDSVISTDTQYF
size: .
D: .
V: TRBV11-3
J: TRBJ2-3

DNA: TGTGCCAGCAGATACCCGGGACTAGGGGGAACCGGGGAGCTGTTTTTT
CDR3: CASRYPGLGGTGELFF
size: .
D: TRBD2
V: TRBV28
J: TRBJ2-2

DNA: TGTGCCAGCAGCGTAGCTACAGAAGCGGGCACCGGGGAGCTGTTTTTT
CDR3: CASSVATEAGTGELFF
size: .
D: .
V: TRBV9
J: TRBJ2-2

DNA: TGTGCCAGTAGACGTGACAGTACCTCCTACGAGCAGTACTTC
CDR3: CASRRDSTSYEQYF
size: .
D: .
V: TRBV19
J: TRBJ2-7

DNA: TGCGCCAGCAGCTTTGAGAGCGGGAGGTCTTTTGGCTCCTACAATGAGCAGTTCTTC
CDR3: CASSFESGRSFGSYNEQFF
size: .
D: TRBD2
V: TRBV5-1
J: TRBJ2-1

DNA: TGCGCCAGCACAGGACAGGGCGGGTACGAGCAGTACTTC
CDR3: CASTGQGGYEQYF
size: .
D: TRBD1
V: TRBV10-2
J: TRBJ2-7

DNA: TGCGCCAGCAGCTTAACTATACAAGAGACCCAGTACTTC
CDR3: CASSLTIQETQYF
size: .
D: .
V: TRBV4-1
J: TRBJ2-5

DNA: TGCGCCAGCAGGGTTGGACTGGGTAGCTCCTACGAGCAGTACTTC
CDR3: CASRVGLGSSYEQYF
size: .
D: .
V: TRBV5-1
J: TRBJ2-7

DNA: TGTGCCTACCAACAGACAGGTCCCACAGATACGCAGTATTTT
CDR3: CAYQQTGPTDTQYF
size: .
D: .
V: TRBV30
J: TRBJ2-3

DNA: TGTGCCAGTAGTATAAGGTTAGAGGGCACTGAAGCTTTCTTT
CDR3: CASSIRLEGTEAFF
size: .
D: .
V: TRBV19
J: TRBJ1-1

DNA: TGCGCCAGCAGCCAGGGACAGGGCGACGAGCAGTACTTC
CDR3: CASSQGQGDEQYF
size: few
D: TRBD1
V: TRBV4-1
J: TRBJ2-7

DNA: TGTGCCAGCAGCTTGGACAGCCTGGTGAACTATGGCTACACCTTC
CDR3: CASSLDSLVNYGYTF
size: few
D: .
V: TRBV7-9
J: TRBJ1-2

DNA: TGCGCCAGCGGTGCGGGAGTTATCCAAGAGACCCAGTACTTC
CDR3: CASGAGVIQETQYF
size: .
D: TRBD2
V: TRBV10-2
J: TRBJ2-5

DNA: TGTGCCAGCAGCTTCTGCTTGGGGTGCGGGGCTAACACCGGGGAGCTGTTTTTT
CDR3: CASSFCLGCGANTGELFF
size: .
D: .
V: TRBV11-2
J: TRBJ2-2

DNA: TGTGCCAGCAGTGACGAGCGGGAGGGTTCGAACACCGGGGAGCTGTTTTTT
CDR3: CASSDEREGSNTGELFF
size: .
D: TRBD2
V: TRBV6-4
J: TRBJ2-2

DNA: TGTGCCAGTAGTATCGGGGTGACTAGCGGGTTCTCCTACGAGCAGTACTTC
CDR3: CASSIGVTSGFSYEQYF
size: .
D: TRBD2
V: TRBV19
J: TRBJ2-7

DNA: TGTGCCAGCAGCGTGGACAGTGTAACGAACACCGGGGAGCTGTTTTTT
CDR3: CASSVDSVTNTGELFF
size: .
D: .
V: TRBV9
J: TRBJ2-2

DNA: TGTGCCAGCAGACCGGGACTAGCGGGAGAGGATACGCAGTATTTT
CDR3: CASRPGLAGEDTQYF
size: .
D: TRBD2
V: TRBV6-1
J: TRBJ2-3

DNA: TGTGCCAGCAGCGGGCACCGGGGAGCTAGCGGACTCCAAGAGACCCAGTACTTC
CDR3: CASSGHRGASGLQETQYF
size: .
D: TRBD2
V: TRBV9
J: TRBJ2-5

DNA: TGTGCCAGCTCAACTAGAGGGAACACTGAAGCTTTCTTT
CDR3: CASSTRGNTEAFF
size: once
D: .
V: TRBV18
J: TRBJ1-1